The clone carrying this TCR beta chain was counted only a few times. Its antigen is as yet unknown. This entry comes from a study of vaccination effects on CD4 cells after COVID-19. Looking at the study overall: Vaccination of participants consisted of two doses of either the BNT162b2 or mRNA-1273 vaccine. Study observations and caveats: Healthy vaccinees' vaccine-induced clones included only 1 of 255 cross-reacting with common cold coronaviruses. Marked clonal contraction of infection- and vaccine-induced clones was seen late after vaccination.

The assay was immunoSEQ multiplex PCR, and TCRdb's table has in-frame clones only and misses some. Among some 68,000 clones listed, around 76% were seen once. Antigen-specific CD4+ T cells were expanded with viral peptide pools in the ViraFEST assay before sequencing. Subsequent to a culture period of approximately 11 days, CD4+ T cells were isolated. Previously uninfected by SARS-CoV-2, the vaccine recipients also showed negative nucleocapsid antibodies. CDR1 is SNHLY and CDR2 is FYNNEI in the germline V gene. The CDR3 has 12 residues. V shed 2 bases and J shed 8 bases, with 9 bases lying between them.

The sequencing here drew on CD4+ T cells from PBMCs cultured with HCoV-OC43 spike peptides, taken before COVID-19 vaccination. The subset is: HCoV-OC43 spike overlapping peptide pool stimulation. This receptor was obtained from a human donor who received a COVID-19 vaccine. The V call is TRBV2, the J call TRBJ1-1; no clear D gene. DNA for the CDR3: TGTGCCAGCAGTGAAATTCCGACCGAAGCTTTCTTT. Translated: CASSEIPTEAFF.